The T cell receptor beta chain under discussion was sequenced for a study of beta chain features in type 1 diabetes. On the study more broadly: Age, gender, cell numbers and subset yield matched between patients and controls. Findings and limits, study-wide: The study found moderately but significantly shorter TCRB CDR3s in all four CD4+ subsets of Type 1 diabetes patients. Any PCR bias toward short templates would affect both groups alike. Naive, central memory and Treg TCRB repertoires appeared more alike in patients than in healthy donors.

V shed 5 bases, J shed 4 bases, and the junction held 4 bases outside the gene matches. Germline V CDR1 and CDR2: SGHDT, YYEEEE. The CDR3 is 14 amino acids. Sequencing targeted expressed TCRB transcripts, as all isolated RNA had been reverse transcribed. The assay was immunoSEQ multiplex PCR, and TCRdb's table has in-frame clones only and misses some. This sample has about 110,000 clones, with less than 40% found just once. Concerning this clone itself: Its specificity is unknown.

This receptor was taken from a woman under 30 in good health. The chain links TRBV5-6 to TRBJ1-3; 9 nucleotides agree with TRBD1. The specimen sequenced was stem cell memory CD4+ T cells from blood. The CDR3: CASRGQGSGNTIYF. The CDR3 DNA follows: TGTGCCAGCAGAGGACAGGGGTCAGGAAACACCATATATTTT.